Given below is one T cell receptor (beta chain) in context. The data were obtained in a study of blood T cell repertoires in COVID-19. Trimming removed 4 bases from V and 6 bases from J; junction bases left unmatched: 11. CDR1 and CDR2 (germline): SGHAT, FQNNGV. This CDR3 spans 15 amino acids. Participants had their cohort set by participant-reported clinical history. Using immunoSEQ multiplex PCR, the repertoire was profiled, and TCRdb retains in-frame clones only, with some absent. The data hold around 250,000 clones, with approximately 83% observed a single time. The sample consisted of PBMCs or T cells enriched from blood (not recorded which). This chain uses TRBV11-2 with TRBJ1-2; TRBD1 matches at 7 bases. The source is a woman in her fifties or sixties who had recovered from COVID-19. CDR3 coding DNA: TGTGCCAGCAGCTCGCAGGGGGTAGGTCGGGATGGCTACACCTTC. Amino acid sequence: CASSSQGVGRDGYTF.